The entry that follows covers one T cell receptor beta chain sequence. The sample originates from a study of blood T cell repertoires in COVID-19. Original handling: Cell counts per sample came from amplifying reference gene primers. Assay: immunoSEQ multiplex PCR; the TCRdb copy retains only in-frame clones and omits some. For V, J and clone size, that table is used; D and trimming come from the DNA. The table has about 480,000 clones, 88% seen once. CDR1 and CDR2 (germline): SGHNT, YYREEE (reference sequence). This CDR3 is built from 13 residues. Deletions cut 2 bases from V and 1 base from J, with 5 bases between.

The TCR comes from a woman aged 35 to 49 who had recovered from COVID-19. The specimen was PBMCs or T cells enriched from blood (not recorded which). The V and J genes are TRBV5-4 and TRBJ2-3; the D is unclear. This CDR3 reads CASSFGGTDTQYF. The CDR3 region has the DNA TGTGCCAGCAGCTTCGGTGGCACAGATACGCAGTATTTT. The full variable domain, rest sourced from reference TRBV5-4 and TRBJ2-3, is ETGVTQSPTHLIKTRGQQVTLRCSSQSGHNTVSWYQQALGQGPQFIFQYYREEENGRGNFPPRFSGLQFPNYSSELNVNALELDDSALYLCASSFGGTDTQYFGPGTRLTVL.